This record looks at one TCR beta chain sequence and its context. No antigen is known for it. Libraries were prepared by immunoSEQ multiplex PCR; TCRdb keeps only in-frame clonotypes and omits some of them. Of over 250,000 clones in the sample, around 85% were seen once. The data were obtained in a study of cytomegalovirus exposure and HLA in healthy donors. Losses at the gene ends were 7 bases for V and 7 bases for J; bases not matched to a gene: 11. The CDR3 has 14 amino acids. Germline-derived CDR1 and CDR2 are SQVTM and ANQGSEA. Study-level points and caveats: The tendency of first-cohort TCR clusters to co-occur in the 90 to 150 validation repertoires was the finding of a later analysis. High specificity and sensitivity for cytomegalovirus status were reported for the classifier. A list of 150 or so TCR beta chains associated with cytomegalovirus was given. Among TCR sequences, most were rare, though some public TCRs appeared in many donors.

The sample comprised PBMCs. The clonotype comes from a woman aged 18-35 years in good health and CMV-seronegative. The chain employs TRBV29-1 and TRBJ1-2; 11 bases align to TRBD1. The CDR3 DNA is TGCAGCGGAAGAATAGGACAGGGGGCAGGTGGCTACACCTTC. Protein: CSGRIGQGAGGYTF.